This TCR beta chain was retrieved from a study of blood T cell repertoires in COVID-19. Study-wide background: Researchers got acute and convalescent COVID-19 samples from the United States, Italy and Spain. Sample material is recorded as cDNA or gDNA derived from T cells, B-cell-depleted T cells, or PBMCs.

The CDR3 contains 15 residues. V lost 3 bases, J lost 3 bases, and 3 bases stayed unmatched. Looked up from germline, CDR1 is SGDLS and CDR2 is YYNGEE. The authors' processing: How many nucleated cells were present was estimated from reference gene primer amplification. Here immunoSEQ multiplex PCR was the method, and the copy in TCRdb shows in-frame clones only, minus some. Clone size and the V and J calls come from that table; the DNA yielded D and trimming. The data show tens of thousands of clones, 88% seen once. The V call is TRBV9, the J call TRBJ1-5; 10 nucleotides match TRBD1. The sample was peripheral blood. This clonotype was obtained from a human donor in a cohort sampled during active COVID-19. The CDR3 sequence is CASSAGTGVNQPQHF. DNA for the CDR3: TGTGCCAGCAGCGCAGGGACAGGGGTCAATCAGCCCCAGCATTTT.